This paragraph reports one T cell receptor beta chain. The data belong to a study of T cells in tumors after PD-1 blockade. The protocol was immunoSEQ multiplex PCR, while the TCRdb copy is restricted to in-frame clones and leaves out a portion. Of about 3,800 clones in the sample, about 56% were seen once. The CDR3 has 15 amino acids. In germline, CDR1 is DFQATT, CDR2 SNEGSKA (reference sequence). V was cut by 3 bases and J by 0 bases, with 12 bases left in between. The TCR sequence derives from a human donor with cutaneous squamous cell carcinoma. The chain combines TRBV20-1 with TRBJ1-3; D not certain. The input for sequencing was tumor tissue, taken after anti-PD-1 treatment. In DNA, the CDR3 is TGCAGTGCTAGTTCAGGCGGCTACTCTGGAAACACCATATATTTT. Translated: CSASSGGYSGNTIYF.